What follows are 16 T cell receptor beta chains derived from one specimen sequenced in a study of metastatic and nonmetastatic thyroid tumors. TCRdb re-analyzed the PCR reads using MiXCR. The sample consists of approximately 17,000 clones, 27% of them appearing once. No treatment of any kind had been given to any patient before thyroid surgery. Sequencing was done on a sample of adjacent normal tissue. Source of these receptors: a female donor with papillary thyroid cancer or a benign thyroid nodule (not recorded which). Some clones in this sample may be carry-over from other donors' samples.

J is TRBJ2-5 and V is TRBV6-2 or TRBV6-3; D gene ambiguous. CDR3 length equals 11 residues. In germline, CDR1 is MNHEY, CDR2 SVGEGT. V gave up 9 bases and J gave up 2 bases, with 7 bases separating them. CDR3 amino acids: CASERQETQYF. The CDR3 nucleotides read TGTGCCAGTGAAAGGCAAGAGACCCAGTACTTC.

In its sample, this clone was seen once. One end of the junction varies from germline; a read error may be responsible. V usage is TRBV5-1 and J usage is TRBJ2-2; D is uncertain. The CDR3 has 14 residues. Germline V gives CDR1 SGHRS, CDR2 YFSETQ. The CDR3 nucleotides are TGCGCCAGTGGTCACCGGACGAACACCAGGGAGCTGTTTTTT. It specifies CASGHRTNTRELFF.

This clone was counted a few times. An end of the junction does not agree with germline; a read error may underlie this. CDR3 DNA sequence: TGTGCCATCAGTGAGGGGTCAGGTAGGAAGACCCAGTACTTC. This encodes CAISEGSGRKTQYF. The rearrangement joins TRBV6-2 or TRBV6-3 to TRBJ2-5; the D gene could be TRBD1 or TRBD2 (5 bases each). The CDR3 totals 14 residues. Germline V gene data show CDR1 as MNHEY and CDR2 as SVGEGT.

The chain joins TRBV30 to TRBJ1-2, with 10 bases aligning to TRBD1. Germline V gene data show CDR1 as GTSNPN and CDR2 as SVGIG (reference sequence). The CDR3 sequence is 16 residues long. V was clipped by 8 bases and J by 1 base; unmatched bases: 13. CDR3 loop: CAGDQRDRGFNYGYTF. CDR3 in DNA: TGTGCCGGAGACCAGCGGGACAGGGGCTTTAACTATGGCTACACCTTC.

The chain recombines TRBV11-1 with TRBJ2-1; 9 bases line up with TRBD1. The CDR3 spans 15 residues. Trimming at V came to 5 bases and at J to 7 bases, leaving 9 bases not matched to a gene. Germline V gene sequence: CDR1 SGHAT, CDR2 FQDESV (reference sequence). CDR3 bases: TGTGCCAGCAGCGTTACAGGGGGCCCCGAAAATGAGCAGTTCTTC. Translating gives CASSVTGGPENEQFF. Supplemented by reference TRBV11-1 and TRBJ2-1, the full variable domain reads EAEVAQSPRYKITEKSQAVAFWCDPISGHATLYWYRQILGQGPELLVQFQDESVVDDSQLPKDRFSAERLKGVDSTLKIQPAELGDSAMYLCASSVTGGPENEQFFGPGTRLTVL.

This clone was counted a few times. The V gene is TRBV12-3 or TRBV12-4, the J gene TRBJ1-3, with D hard to call. The ends were cut back, 3 bases at V and 3 bases at J, with 12 bases in the middle. CDR3 length: 15 amino acids. In DNA, the CDR3 is TGTGCCAGCAGTTTGGCCGGGAAAGGTGGAAACACCATATATTTT. Translation gives CASSLAGKGGNTIYF.

This rearrangement joins TRBV28 to TRBJ1-1, with D possibly being TRBD1 (5 bases). The CDR3 covers 15 residues. Trimming shortened V by 4 bases and J by 8 bases, and 20 bases separated the two germline ends. CDR1 is MDHEN, CDR2 SYDVKM, per germline. The CDR3 DNA follows: TGTGCCAGCAGTTACCCTGACAGACTAGCGGGAGAAGCTTTCTTT. Residues: CASSYPDRLAGEAFF.

A remark on this clone: It is unclear where the CDR3 begins or ends on the DNA, so no DNA is shown, and the CDR3 is as TCRdb lists it. V gene TRBV6-1 combines with J gene TRBJ2-6; TRBD1, as called in the table, went unchecked against the DNA. Germline lookup yields CDR1 MNHNS and CDR2 SASEGT. Inclusive of both ends, the CDR3 amounts to 16 amino acids. CDR3 amino acids: CASSVGQGTGANVLTF.

With regard to this clone: The CDR3 end shows no conserved phenylalanine or tryptophan, and so a read error is likely. This chain joins TRBV6-5 and TRBJ2-7; D might be TRBD2 (5 bases). This CDR3 contains 13 residues. Germline CDR1 and CDR2: MNHEY and SVGAGI. The CDR3 coding sequence is TGTGCCAGCACTTACGGAGGCGGTGGCGAGCAGTACTAC. It encodes CASTYGGGGEQYY.

V and J are TRBV7-2 and TRBJ2-7; TRBD2 aligns across 8 bases. CDR3 length: 14 amino acids. V shed 1 base, J shed 4 bases, and the junction held 3 bases outside the gene matches. Looked up from germline, CDR1 is SGHTA and CDR2 is FQGNSA. The CDR3 loop reads CASSLDGRDYEQYF. DNA of the CDR3: TGTGCCAGCAGCTTAGACGGGAGGGATTACGAGCAGTACTTC.

V is TRBV6-1 and J is TRBJ2-2, with D maybe TRBD1 (5 bases). The CDR3 totals 14 residues. Trimming stripped 8 bases from V and 3 bases from J, with 13 bases between. CDR1 MNHNS and CDR2 SASEGT come from the germline V gene. CDR3 region: CASLARVYTGELFF. The DNA for the CDR3 is TGTGCCAGCTTGGCCAGGGTATACACCGGGGAGCTGTTTTTT.

The V call is TRBV4-1, the J call TRBJ2-7; the match to TRBD2 covers 8 bases. Germline values: CDR1 MGHRA, CDR2 YSYEKL. The CDR3 totals 20 residues. J was trimmed by 3 bases and V by 2 bases; bases with no gene match: 21. This CDR3 is CASSQRVNSPTSGIDYEQYF. The CDR3 DNA sequence: TGCGCCAGCAGCCAAAGAGTGAACAGCCCTACTAGCGGAATTGACTACGAGCAGTACTTC.

This chain joins TRBV18 and TRBJ2-7, with D perhaps assigned TRBD1 or TRBD2 (5 bases each). Germline V CDR1 and CDR2: KGHSH, LQKENI. The length of the CDR3 is 15 residues. V was trimmed by 3 bases and J by 1 base, leaving 13 bases between them. CDR3 sequence: CASSPGRGGSYEQYF. CDR3 nucleotide sequence: TGTGCCAGCTCACCGGGACGGGGCGGTTCCTACGAGCAGTACTTC.

The chain is built from TRBV11-2 and TRBJ1-3; D gene uncertain. This CDR3 comprises 13 residues. Trimming stripped 5 bases from V and 3 bases from J, with 8 bases between. In germline, CDR1 is SGHAT, CDR2 FQNNGV. The DNA of the CDR3 is TGTGCCAGCAGCCGGACGGATGGAAACACCATATATTTT. Protein: CASSRTDGNTIYF.

The chain has TRBV10-3 and TRBJ1-2; 9 nucleotides line up with TRBD1. J was trimmed by 0 bases and V by 3 bases; bases with no gene match: 11. The CDR3 runs to 18 residues. Germline V CDR1 and CDR2: ENHRY, SYGVKD. CDR3 sequence reads: CAISDPRGQGPSNYGYTF. CDR3 DNA: TGTGCCATCAGTGACCCTCGCGGACAGGGGCCTTCTAACTATGGCTACACCTTC.

About this clone: This may come from a read error, since a much larger clone is one base off. Other DNA sequences in this specimen translate into the identical CDR3. The chain combines TRBV9 with TRBJ2-1, with a tentative D call TRBD2 (6 bases). This CDR3 spans 14 amino acids. The V gene's germline CDR1 is SGDLS and CDR2 YYNGEE. DNA for the CDR3: TGCGCCAGCAGCGTAGAATCTCCGGGGGATGAGCAGTTCTTC. It codes for CASSVESPGDEQFF. The full variable domain, completed using reference TRBV9 and TRBJ2-1, is DSGVTQTPKHLITATGQRVTLRCSPRSGDLSVYWYQQSLDQGLQFLIQYYNGEERAKGNILERFSAQQFPDLHSELNLSSLELGDSALYFCASSVESPGDEQFFGPGTRLTVL.